Shown below are 23 T cell receptor beta chains from a single sample sequenced in a study of blood T cell repertoires in COVID-19. The table came from immunoSEQ multiplex PCR; TCRdb's copy has only in-frame clones and leaves some out. The sample has about 300,000 clones; around four fifths are singletons. The sequencing sample was made of peripheral blood. Receptor source: a woman aged 50 to 60 with acute or convalescent COVID-19.

The V gene is TRBV15, the J gene TRBJ2-7, with 11 bases matching TRBD1. CDR1 and CDR2 from the germline V gene are LNHNV and YYDKDF (reference sequence). With 2 bases clipped from V and 6 bases from J, the junction kept 9 bases outside the gene matches. This CDR3 region has 16 residues. CDR3: CATSRPSGTGGFEQYF. The CDR3 DNA follows: TGTGCCACCAGCAGACCATCCGGGACAGGGGGTTTCGAGCAGTACTTC.

This sequence joins TRBV5-1 and TRBJ2-5; 8 bases line up with TRBD1. J lost 5 bases, V lost 0 bases, and 3 bases had no gene match. There are 14 residues in the CDR3. CDR1 SGHRS and CDR2 YFSETQ come from the germline V gene. Here the CDR3 DNA reads TGCGCCAGCAGCTTGGGGACAGGGTCTGAGACCCAGTACTTC. It encodes CASSLGTGSETQYF.

Concerning this clone: The same CDR3 is also encoded by other DNA sequences in this sample. The chain uses TRBV7-9 and TRBJ2-7; unclear D gene. V was shortened by 5 bases and J by 1 base, with 6 bases between the two germline ends. The germline V gene has CDR1 SEHNR and CDR2 FQNEAQ (reference sequence). The CDR3 is 12 amino acids. The CDR3 spells CASSGSSYEQYF. CDR3 nucleotide sequence: TGTGCCAGCAGCGGCAGTTCCTACGAGCAGTACTTC.

The gene calls are TRBV18 and TRBJ2-1; no definite D call. This CDR3 is built from 15 residues. Trimming took 1 base from V and 6 from J, leaving 13 bases between them. Per germline, CDR1 KGHSH and CDR2 LQKENI. Written as DNA, the CDR3 is TGTGCCAGCTCACCACGGGTCTGGCAGGCCAATGAGCAGTTCTTC. As protein: CASSPRVWQANEQFF. Together with reference TRBV18 and TRBJ2-1, the CDR3 gives the full variable domain: NAGVMQNPRHLVRRRGQEARLRCSPMKGHSHVYWYRQLPEEGLKFMVYLQKENIIDESGMPKERFSAEFPKEGPSILRIQQVVRGDSAAYFCASSPRVWQANEQFFGPGTRLTVL.

The genes are TRBV30 and TRBJ2-1, with 11 bases matching TRBD2. The V segment lost 1 base and the J segment 0 bases; nucleotides outside the gene matches: 5. This CDR3 region has 17 residues. Germline V gives CDR1 GTSNPN, CDR2 SVGIG (reference sequence). The CDR3 DNA follows: TGTGCCTGGAGTGACACTAGCGGGGGCCCCTCCTACAATGAGCAGTTCTTC. It codes for CAWSDTSGGPSYNEQFF.

The chain uses TRBV6-5 and TRBJ2-7, with TRBD1 identical over 9 bases. Germline V gene sequence: CDR1 MNHEY, CDR2 SVGAGI. Trimming at V came to 5 bases and at J to 3 bases, leaving 8 bases not matched to a gene. The CDR3 is 15 amino acids. In DNA form, the CDR3 reads TGTGCCAGCAGTCCCGGGACAGGGCGTTACTACGAGCAGTACGTC. Translation: CASSPGTGRYYEQYV.

In the case of this clone: With a much larger clone just one base away, this may be a read error. The chain links TRBV5-6 to TRBJ1-2; D is possibly TRBD1 (5 bases). Germline loops: CDR1 SGHDT, CDR2 YYEEEE. V lost 5 bases to trimming and J lost 2 bases, with 10 bases between them. This CDR3 contains 13 residues. This chain's CDR3 is CASSPGGNYGYTF. The CDR3 bases are TGTGCCAGCAGTCCCGGGGGAAACTATGGCTACACCTTC.

V gene TRBV9 combines with J gene TRBJ2-2, with 16 bases identical to TRBD2. Germline V gene lookup returns CDR1 SGDLS and CDR2 YYNGEE. V shed 4 bases, J shed 3 bases, and the junction held 6 bases outside the gene matches. The CDR3 runs 18 residues. The CDR3 region is CASSQGTSGGVYTGELFF. The CDR3 DNA reads as TGTGCCAGCAGCCAGGGGACTAGCGGGGGGGTGTACACCGGGGAGCTGTTTTTT.

This clone was seen a few times. V gene TRBV19 combines with J gene TRBJ1-1; D is unclear. Trimming cost V 7 bases and J 1 base, with 10 bases left between them. CDR3 size: 13 residues. From germline, CDR1 is LNHDA and CDR2 SQIVND (reference sequence). CDR3 in DNA: TGTGCCAGTACACTTCCACGGAACACTGAAGCTTTCTTT. Translation: CASTLPRNTEAFF.

This chain connects TRBV19 to TRBJ2-5, with 7 bases identical to TRBD1. In germline, CDR1 is LNHDA, CDR2 SQIVND (reference sequence). This CDR3 spans 13 amino acids. J lost 3 bases, V lost 6 bases, and 4 bases had no gene match. Here the CDR3 DNA reads TGTGCCAGTAGGACAGGGCAGGAAGAGACCCAGTACTTC. It yields the protein CASRTGQEETQYF.

This chain connects TRBV10-2 to TRBJ1-2; D is perhaps TRBD1 (5 bases). Germline-derived CDR1 and CDR2 are WSHSY and SAAADI. Trimming took off 3 bases at V and 6 bases at J, with 8 bases between the two ends. The length of the CDR3 is 12 residues. CDR3 DNA: TGCGCCAGCAGTGACAGGGCGAATGGCTACACCTTC. Encoded protein: CASSDRANGYTF.

This clone was seen a handful of times. This chain links TRBV6-5 with TRBJ1-1, with TRBD1 identical over 7 bases. Germline CDR1 reads MNHEY; CDR2 reads SVGAGI. The CDR3 spans 11 residues. V lost 7 bases to trimming and J lost 7 bases; unmatched junction nucleotides: 3. CDR3 coding DNA: TGTGCCAGCACCCAGGGGGTTGAAGCTTTCTTT. Translating it yields CASTQGVEAFF.

The chain recombines TRBV5-8 with TRBJ2-5; D remains unclear. V was shortened by 0 bases and J by 5 bases, with 5 bases between the two germline ends. The CDR3 consists of 12 residues. CDR1 SGHTS and CDR2 YDEGEE come from the germline V gene. The CDR3 is CASSLAVETQYF. CDR3 coding DNA: TGTGCCAGCAGCTTGGCCGTGGAGACCCAGTACTTC.

CDR3 residues: CASSRTSSGYEQFF. CDR3 nucleotides: TGTGCCAGCAGTCGGACTAGCTCCGGCTATGAGCAGTTCTTC. The V call is TRBV2, the J call TRBJ2-1; 8 positions agree with TRBD2. Germline V gene data show CDR1 as SNHLY and CDR2 as FYNNEI. With 5 bases clipped from V and 8 bases from J, the junction kept 8 bases outside the gene matches. The CDR3 has 14 residues.

The CDR3 DNA sequence: TGTGCCAGCAGCTCCCCGGGAAGGGGAGGCGGAATTAAGCAGTACTTC. It translates to CASSSPGRGGGIKQYF. The chain links TRBV7-2 to TRBJ2-7; TRBD2 is a possible D gene (6 bases). Trimming stripped 4 bases from V and 8 bases from J, with 24 bases between. Germline CDR1 is SGHTA and CDR2 is FQGNSA. CDR3 length: 16 amino acids.

The V call is TRBV13, the J call TRBJ2-6; 8 positions match TRBD1. Looked up from germline, CDR1 is PRHDT and CDR2 is FYEKMQ (reference sequence). There are 18 residues in the CDR3. V lost 2 bases to trimming and J lost 2 bases; unmatched junction nucleotides: 8. In DNA, the CDR3 is TGTGCCAGCAGCTTAAACGGCAGGGGGCGCGCTGGGGCCAACGTCCTGACTTTC. Encoded protein: CASSLNGRGRAGANVLTF.

The J gene is TRBJ2-1, the V gene TRBV4-2; 8 nucleotides line up with TRBD2. This CDR3 spans 16 amino acids. With 2 bases clipped from V and 6 bases from J, the junction kept 9 bases outside the gene matches. Germline V CDR1 and CDR2: LGHNA, YNFKEQ. CDR3 sequence: CASSQQIAGMGNEQFF. CDR3 in DNA: TGTGCCAGCAGCCAACAAATAGCGGGGATGGGCAATGAGCAGTTCTTC.

The chain joins TRBV11-1 to TRBJ2-5; 8 positions agree with TRBD1. The germline CDR1 and CDR2 sequences are SGHAT and FQDESV (reference sequence). The CDR3 totals 15 residues. The J segment lost 5 bases and the V segment lost 3 bases, leaving 8 bases of the junction unmatched. The DNA of the CDR3 is TGTGCCAGCAGCTTTGGACAGGGCAGAGAGGAGACCCAGTACTTC. It specifies CASSFGQGREETQYF.

This clone was seen once. The J gene is TRBJ2-7, the V gene TRBV7-9, with 7 bases that match TRBD1. V trimming: 0 bases; J trimming: 3 bases; junction bases outside the gene matches: 8. There are 16 residues in the CDR3. From germline, CDR1 is SEHNR and CDR2 FQNEAQ (reference sequence). This chain's CDR3 is CASSLAFRDSHYEQYF. CDR3 DNA: TGTGCCAGCAGCTTAGCTTTCCGGGACAGCCACTACGAGCAGTACTTC.

CDR3 region: CASSIQPDSHSGNTIYF. The CDR3 DNA reads as TGTGCCAGTAGTATCCAACCGGACAGTCACTCTGGAAACACCATATATTTT. The chain couples TRBV19 to TRBJ1-3; possible D gene TRBD1, 6 bases. V was trimmed by 3 bases and J by 0 bases, leaving 15 bases between them. The germline CDR1 and CDR2 sequences are LNHDA and SQIVND (reference sequence). The CDR3 sequence is 17 residues long.

The CDR3 protein is CASSPVGTREFF. CDR3 bases: TGTGCCAGCAGCCCTGTTGGGACTAGGGAGTTCTTC. The chain carries TRBV14 and TRBJ2-1, with TRBD2 matching 8 bases. Germline assignment: CDR1 SGHDN and CDR2 FVKESK. Trimming cost V 4 bases and J 14 bases; bases outside gene matches: 7. This CDR3 spans 12 amino acids.

The chain joins TRBV27 to TRBJ1-2; maybe TRBD1 (5 bases). CDR3 size: 13 residues. Germline loops: CDR1 MNHEY, CDR2 SMNVEV (reference sequence). V was cut by 4 bases and J by 8 bases, with 14 bases left in between. The CDR3 protein is CASSSQQGRGYTF. CDR3 coding DNA: TGTGCCAGCAGTTCCCAGCAGGGTCGAGGCTACACCTTC.

Note on this clone: The sample contains more than one DNA sequence encoding this CDR3. In nucleotides, the CDR3 is TGTGCCAGCAGCTTAGACAGGGGATCCTATGGCTACACCTTC. Amino acid sequence: CASSLDRGSYGYTF. This sequence joins TRBV7-9 and TRBJ1-2, with 7 bases identical to TRBD1. V was clipped by 1 base and J by 4 bases; unmatched bases: 3. Per germline, CDR1 SEHNR and CDR2 FQNEAQ (reference sequence). The CDR3 covers 14 residues.